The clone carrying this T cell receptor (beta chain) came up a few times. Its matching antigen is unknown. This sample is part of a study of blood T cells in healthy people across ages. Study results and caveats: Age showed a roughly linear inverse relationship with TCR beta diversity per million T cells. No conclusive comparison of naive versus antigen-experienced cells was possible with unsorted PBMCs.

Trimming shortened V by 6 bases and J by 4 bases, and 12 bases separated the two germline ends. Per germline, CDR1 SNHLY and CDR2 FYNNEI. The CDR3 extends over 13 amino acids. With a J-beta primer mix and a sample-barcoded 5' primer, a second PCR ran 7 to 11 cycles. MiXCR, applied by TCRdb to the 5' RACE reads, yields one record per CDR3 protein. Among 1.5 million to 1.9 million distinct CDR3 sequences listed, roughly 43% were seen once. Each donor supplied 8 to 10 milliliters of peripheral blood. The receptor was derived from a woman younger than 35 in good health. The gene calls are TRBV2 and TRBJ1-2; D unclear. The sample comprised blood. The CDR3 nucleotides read TGTGCCAGCAGGGAACAGTTGACCTATGGCTACACCTTC. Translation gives CASREQLTYGYTF.